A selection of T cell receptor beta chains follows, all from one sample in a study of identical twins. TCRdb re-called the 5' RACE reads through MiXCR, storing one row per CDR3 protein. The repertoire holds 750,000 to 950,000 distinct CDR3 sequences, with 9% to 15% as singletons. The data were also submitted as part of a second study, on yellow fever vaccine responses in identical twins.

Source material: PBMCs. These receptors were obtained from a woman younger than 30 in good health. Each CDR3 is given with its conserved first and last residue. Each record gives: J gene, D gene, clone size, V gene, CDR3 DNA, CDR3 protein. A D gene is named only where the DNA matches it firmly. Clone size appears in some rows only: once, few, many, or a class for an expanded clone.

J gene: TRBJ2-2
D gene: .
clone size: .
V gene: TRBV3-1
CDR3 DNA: TGTGCCAGCAGCCAAGTATCCTCCGGGGAGCTGTTTTTT
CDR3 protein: CASSQVSSGELFF

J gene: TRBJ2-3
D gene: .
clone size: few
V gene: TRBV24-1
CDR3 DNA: TGTGCCACCAGTGAGCAGCTCACAGATACGCAGTATTTT
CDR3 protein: CATSEQLTDTQYF

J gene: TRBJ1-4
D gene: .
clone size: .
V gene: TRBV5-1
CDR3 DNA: TGCGCCAGCAGCCCCCGGGACTGGAGTGCAACTAACGAAAAACTGTTTTTT
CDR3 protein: CASSPRDWSATNEKLFF

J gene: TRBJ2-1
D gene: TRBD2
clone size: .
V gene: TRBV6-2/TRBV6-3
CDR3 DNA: TGTGCCAGCAGTTACACATCATCCCACGGGGCGGGAGGGAGCTCCTACAATGAGCAGTTCTTC
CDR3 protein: CASSYTSSHGAGGSSYNEQFF

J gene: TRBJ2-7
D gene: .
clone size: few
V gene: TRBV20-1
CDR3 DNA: TGCAGTGCTAGTTGGGGGACTTACTACGAGCAGTACTTC
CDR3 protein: CSASWGTYYEQYF

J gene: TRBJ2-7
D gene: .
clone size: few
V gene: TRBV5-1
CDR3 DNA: TGCGCCAGCAGCTTGGGGGGTACCTCTACCTACGAGCAGTACTTC
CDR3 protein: CASSLGGTSTYEQYF

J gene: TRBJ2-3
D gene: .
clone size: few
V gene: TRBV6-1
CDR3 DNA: TGTGCCAGCACTATTACGTCCGGACTTGGAACAGATACGCAGTATTTT
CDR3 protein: CASTITSGLGTDTQYF

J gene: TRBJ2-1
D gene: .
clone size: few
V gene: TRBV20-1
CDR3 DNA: TGCTGTGCCGAAGCGGCGGGGAGAATCAGCTCCTACAATGAGCAGTTCTTC
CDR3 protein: CCAEAAGRISSYNEQFF

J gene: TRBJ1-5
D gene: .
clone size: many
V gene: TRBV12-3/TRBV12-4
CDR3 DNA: TGTGCCAGCAGTCTTGCGGACGATAGCAATCAGCCCCAGCATTTT
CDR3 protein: CASSLADDSNQPQHF

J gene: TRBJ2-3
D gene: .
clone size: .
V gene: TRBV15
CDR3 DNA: TGTGCCACCAGCAGAGTAGTCAGGGGTGATACGCAGTATTTT
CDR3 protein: CATSRVVRGDTQYF

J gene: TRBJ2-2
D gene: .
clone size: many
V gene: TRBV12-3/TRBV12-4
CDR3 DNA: TGTGCCAGCAGTTTAGACAGGGTTCGGGAGCTGTTTTTT
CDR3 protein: CASSLDRVRELFF

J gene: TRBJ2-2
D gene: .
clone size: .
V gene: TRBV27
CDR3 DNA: TGTGCCAGCAGTTTCGTCCGAGTGCCACGGGACACCGGGGAGCTGTTTTTT
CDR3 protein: CASSFVRVPRDTGELFF

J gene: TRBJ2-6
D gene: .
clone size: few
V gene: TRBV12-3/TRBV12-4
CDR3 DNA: TGTGCCAGCACCGAGACAGGTTGGAGCTCTGGGGCCAACGTCCTGACTTTC
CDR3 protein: CASTETGWSSGANVLTF

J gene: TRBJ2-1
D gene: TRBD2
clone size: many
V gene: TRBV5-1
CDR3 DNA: TGCGCCAGCAGCTTCAAACTAGCGGGCTACAATGAGCAGTTCTTC
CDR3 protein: CASSFKLAGYNEQFF

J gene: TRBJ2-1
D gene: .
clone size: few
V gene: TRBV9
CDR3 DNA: TGTGCCAGCAGCGCCGGCCGGATCTCCTACAATGAGCAGTTCTTC
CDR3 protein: CASSAGRISYNEQFF

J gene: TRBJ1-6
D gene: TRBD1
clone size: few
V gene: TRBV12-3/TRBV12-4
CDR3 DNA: TGTGCCAGCAGTCAGTGGGACAGGGAGAATTCACCCCTCCACTTT
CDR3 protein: CASSQWDRENSPLHF

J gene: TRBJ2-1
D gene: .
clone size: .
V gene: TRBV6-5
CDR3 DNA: TGTGCCAGCAGTTACCTAGGCCAAAGCAATGAGCAGTTCTTC
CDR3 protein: CASSYLGQSNEQFF

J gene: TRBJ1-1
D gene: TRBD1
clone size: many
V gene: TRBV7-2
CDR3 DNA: TGTGCCAGCAGCTTATTTTCAGGGGGCACTGAAGCTTTCTTT
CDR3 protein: CASSLFSGGTEAFF

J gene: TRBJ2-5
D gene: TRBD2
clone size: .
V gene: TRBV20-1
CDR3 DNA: TGCAGTGCTAAGGGGGGTACTAGCGGGGGCGCGGAGACCCAGTACTTC
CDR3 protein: CSAKGGTSGGAETQYF

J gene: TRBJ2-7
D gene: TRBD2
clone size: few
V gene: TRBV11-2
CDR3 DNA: TGTGCCAGCAGCTTAGATCCTAGCGGCAATCTCTACGAGCAGTACTTC
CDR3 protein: CASSLDPSGNLYEQYF

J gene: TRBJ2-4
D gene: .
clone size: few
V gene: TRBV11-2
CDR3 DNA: TGTGCCAGCAGCTTAGATCTAATGAACATTCAGTACTTC
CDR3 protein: CASSLDLMNIQYF

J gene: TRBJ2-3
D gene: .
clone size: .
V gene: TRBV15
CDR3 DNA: TGTGCCACCAGCGGCGAAAGCACAGATACGCAGTATTTT
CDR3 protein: CATSGESTDTQYF

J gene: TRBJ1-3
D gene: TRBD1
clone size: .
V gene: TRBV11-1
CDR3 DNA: TGTGCCAGCAGCTTGAGTACATACAGGGGCCCCTCCTCTGGAAACACCATATATTTT
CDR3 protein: CASSLSTYRGPSSGNTIYF

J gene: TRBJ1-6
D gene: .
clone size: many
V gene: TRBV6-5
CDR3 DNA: TGTGCCAGCAGTTACGGGCAGGGGAATTCACCCCTCCACTTT
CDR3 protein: CASSYGQGNSPLHF

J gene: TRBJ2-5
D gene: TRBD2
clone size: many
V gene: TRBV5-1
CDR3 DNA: TGCGCCAGCAGCTGGGGGACTAGCGGGAGAGAGACCCAGTACTTC
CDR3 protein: CASSWGTSGRETQYF

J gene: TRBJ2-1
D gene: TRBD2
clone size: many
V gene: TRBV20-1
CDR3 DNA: TGCAGTGCTAGAGTAGGACTAGCGGGAGTATATGAGCAGTTCTTC
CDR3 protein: CSARVGLAGVYEQFF

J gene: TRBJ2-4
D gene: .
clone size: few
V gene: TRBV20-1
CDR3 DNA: TGCAGTGCTAGAGTGGGGCTAGGTGGCAAAAACATTCAGTACTTC
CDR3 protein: CSARVGLGGKNIQYF